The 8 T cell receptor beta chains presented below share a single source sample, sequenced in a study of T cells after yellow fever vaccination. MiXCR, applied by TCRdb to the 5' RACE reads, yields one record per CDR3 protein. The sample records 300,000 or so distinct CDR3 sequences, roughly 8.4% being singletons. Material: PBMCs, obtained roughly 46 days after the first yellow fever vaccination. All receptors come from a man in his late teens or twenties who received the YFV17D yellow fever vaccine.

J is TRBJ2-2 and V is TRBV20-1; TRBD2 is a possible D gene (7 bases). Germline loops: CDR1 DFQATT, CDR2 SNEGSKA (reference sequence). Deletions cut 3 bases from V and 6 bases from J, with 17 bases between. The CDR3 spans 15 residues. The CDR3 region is CSASGGPSGAGELFF. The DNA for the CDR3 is TGCAGTGCTAGCGGGGGGCCGTCCGGGGCCGGGGAGCTGTTTTTT.

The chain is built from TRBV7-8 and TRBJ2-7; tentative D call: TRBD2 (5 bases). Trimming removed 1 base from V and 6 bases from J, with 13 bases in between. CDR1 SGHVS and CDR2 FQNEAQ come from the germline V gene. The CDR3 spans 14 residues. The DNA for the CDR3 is TGTGCCAGCAGCTTAGTGCTGGCCGCGGGCGAGCAGTACGTC. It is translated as CASSLVLAAGEQYV.

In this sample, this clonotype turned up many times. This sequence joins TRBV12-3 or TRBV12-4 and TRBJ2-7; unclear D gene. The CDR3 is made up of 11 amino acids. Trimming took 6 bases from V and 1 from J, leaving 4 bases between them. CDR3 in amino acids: CASSPSYEQYF. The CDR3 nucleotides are TGTGCCAGCAGCCCTTCCTACGAGCAGTACTTC.

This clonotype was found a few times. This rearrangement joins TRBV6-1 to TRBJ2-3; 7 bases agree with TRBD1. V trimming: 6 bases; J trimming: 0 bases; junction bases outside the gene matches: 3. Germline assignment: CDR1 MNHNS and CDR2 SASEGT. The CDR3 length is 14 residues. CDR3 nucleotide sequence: TGTGCCAGCAGGGCAGGGGGAAGCACAGATACGCAGTATTTT. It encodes CASRAGGSTDTQYF.

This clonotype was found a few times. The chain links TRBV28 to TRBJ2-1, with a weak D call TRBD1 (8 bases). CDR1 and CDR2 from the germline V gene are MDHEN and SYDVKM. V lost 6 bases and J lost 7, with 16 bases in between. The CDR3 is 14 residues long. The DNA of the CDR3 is TGTGCCAGCAGATGGACAGGGAGGGAGAATGAGCAGTTCTTC. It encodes CASRWTGRENEQFF. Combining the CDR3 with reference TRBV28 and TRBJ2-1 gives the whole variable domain DVKVTQSSRYLVKRTGEKVFLECVQDMDHENMFWYRQDPGLGLRLIYFSYDVKMKEKGDIPEGYSVSREKKERFSLILESASTNQTSMYLCASRWTGRENEQFFGPGTRLTVL.

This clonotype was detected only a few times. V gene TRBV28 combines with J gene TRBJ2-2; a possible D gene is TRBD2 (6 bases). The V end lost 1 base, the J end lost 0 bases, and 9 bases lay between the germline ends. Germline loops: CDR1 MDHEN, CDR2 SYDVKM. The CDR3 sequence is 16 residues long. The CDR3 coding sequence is TGTGCCAGCAGTTTATCGGGGGACGCGAACACCGGGGAGCTGTTTTTT. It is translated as CASSLSGDANTGELFF. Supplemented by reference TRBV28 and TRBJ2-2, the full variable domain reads DVKVTQSSRYLVKRTGEKVFLECVQDMDHENMFWYRQDPGLGLRLIYFSYDVKMKEKGDIPEGYSVSREKKERFSLILESASTNQTSMYLCASSLSGDANTGELFFGEGSRLTVL.

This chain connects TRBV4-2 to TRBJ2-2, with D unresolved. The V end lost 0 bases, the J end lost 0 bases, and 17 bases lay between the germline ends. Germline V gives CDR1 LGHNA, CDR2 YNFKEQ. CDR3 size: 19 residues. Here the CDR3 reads CASSQEGVESRPNTGELFF. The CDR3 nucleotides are TGTGCCAGCAGCCAAGAAGGAGTAGAGAGCAGACCGAACACCGGGGAGCTGTTTTTT.

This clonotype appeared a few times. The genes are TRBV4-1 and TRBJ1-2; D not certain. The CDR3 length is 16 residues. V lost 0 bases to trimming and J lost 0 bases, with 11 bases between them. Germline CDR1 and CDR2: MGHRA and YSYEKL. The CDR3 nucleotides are TGCGCCAGCAGCCAAGATCCGGGAAAAGCTAACTATGGCTACACCTTC. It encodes CASSQDPGKANYGYTF.